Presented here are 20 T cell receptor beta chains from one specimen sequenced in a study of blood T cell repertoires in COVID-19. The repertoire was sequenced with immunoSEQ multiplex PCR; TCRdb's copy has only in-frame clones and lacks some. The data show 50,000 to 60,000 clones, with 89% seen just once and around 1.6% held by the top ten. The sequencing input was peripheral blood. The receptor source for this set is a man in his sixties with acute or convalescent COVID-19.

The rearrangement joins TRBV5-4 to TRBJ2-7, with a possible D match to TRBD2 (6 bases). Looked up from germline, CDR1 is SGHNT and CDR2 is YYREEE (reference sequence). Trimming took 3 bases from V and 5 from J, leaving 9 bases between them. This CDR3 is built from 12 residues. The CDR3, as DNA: TGTGCCAGCAGCTGGGGGGTGGACGAGCAGTACTTC. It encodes CASSWGVDEQYF.

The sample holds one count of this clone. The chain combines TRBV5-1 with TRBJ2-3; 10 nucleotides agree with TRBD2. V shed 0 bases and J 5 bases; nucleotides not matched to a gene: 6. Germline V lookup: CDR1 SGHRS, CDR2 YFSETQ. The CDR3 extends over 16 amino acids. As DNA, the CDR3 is TGCGCCAGCAGCTTGGTCGAGCGGGGGGGCCGAGATACGCAGTATTTT. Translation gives CASSLVERGGRDTQYF.

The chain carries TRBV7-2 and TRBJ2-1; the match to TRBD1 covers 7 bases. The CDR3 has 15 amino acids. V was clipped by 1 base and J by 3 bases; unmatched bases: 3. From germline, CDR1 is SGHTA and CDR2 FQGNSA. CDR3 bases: TGTGCCAGCAGCTTAGGACAGGGTGTCTACAATGAGCAGTTCTTC. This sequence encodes CASSLGQGVYNEQFF.

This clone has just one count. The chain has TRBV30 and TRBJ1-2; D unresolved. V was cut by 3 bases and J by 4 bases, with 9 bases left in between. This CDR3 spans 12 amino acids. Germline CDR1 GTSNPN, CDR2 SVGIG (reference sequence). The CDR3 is CAWRSGIYGYTF. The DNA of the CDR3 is TGTGCCTGGAGGTCAGGTATCTATGGCTACACCTTC.

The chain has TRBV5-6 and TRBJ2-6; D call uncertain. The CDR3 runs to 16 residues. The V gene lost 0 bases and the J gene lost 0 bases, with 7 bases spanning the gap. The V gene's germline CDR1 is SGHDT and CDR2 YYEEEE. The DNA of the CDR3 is TGTGCCAGCAGCTTGGACGGTTACTCTGGGGCCAACGTCCTGACTTTC. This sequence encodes CASSLDGYSGANVLTF.

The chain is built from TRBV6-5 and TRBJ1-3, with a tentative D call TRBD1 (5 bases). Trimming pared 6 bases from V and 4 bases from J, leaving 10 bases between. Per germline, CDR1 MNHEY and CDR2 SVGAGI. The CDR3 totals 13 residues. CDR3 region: CASSETVGNTIYF. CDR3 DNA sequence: TGTGCCAGCAGCGAGACAGTCGGAAACACCATATATTTT.

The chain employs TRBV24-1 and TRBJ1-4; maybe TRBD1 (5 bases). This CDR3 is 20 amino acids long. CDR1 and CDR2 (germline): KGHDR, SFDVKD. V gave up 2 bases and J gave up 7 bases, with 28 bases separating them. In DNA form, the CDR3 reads TGTGCCACCAGTGATTCACCTGATATCAGGGTTTGGTGGATAGGTGAAAAACTGTTTTTT. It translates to CATSDSPDIRVWWIGEKLFF.

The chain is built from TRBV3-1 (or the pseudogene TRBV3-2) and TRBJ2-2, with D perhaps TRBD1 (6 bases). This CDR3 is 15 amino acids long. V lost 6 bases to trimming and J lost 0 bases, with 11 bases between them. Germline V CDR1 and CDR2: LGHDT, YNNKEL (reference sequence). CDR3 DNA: TGTGCCAGCAGTTCTAGGGGGACGAACACCGGGGAGCTGTTTTTT. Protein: CASSSRGTNTGELFF.

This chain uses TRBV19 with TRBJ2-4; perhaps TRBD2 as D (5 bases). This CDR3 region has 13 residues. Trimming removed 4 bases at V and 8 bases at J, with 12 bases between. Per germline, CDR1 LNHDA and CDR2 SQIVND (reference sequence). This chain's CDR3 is CASSTRGLDIQYF. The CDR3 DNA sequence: TGTGCCAGTAGTACCCGTGGACTGGACATTCAGTACTTC.

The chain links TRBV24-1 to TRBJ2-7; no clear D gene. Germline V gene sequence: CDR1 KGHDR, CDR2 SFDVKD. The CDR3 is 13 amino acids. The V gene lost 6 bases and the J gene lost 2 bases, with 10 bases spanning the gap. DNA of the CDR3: TGTGCCACCAGTTCCTACTCTGCCTACGAGCAGTACTTC. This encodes CATSSYSAYEQYF.

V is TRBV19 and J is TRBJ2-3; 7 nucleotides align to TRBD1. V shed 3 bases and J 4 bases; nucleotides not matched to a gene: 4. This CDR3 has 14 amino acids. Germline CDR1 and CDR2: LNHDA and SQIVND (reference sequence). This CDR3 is CASSINRGSDTQYF. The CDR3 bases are TGTGCCAGTAGTATCAACAGGGGTTCAGATACGCAGTATTTT.

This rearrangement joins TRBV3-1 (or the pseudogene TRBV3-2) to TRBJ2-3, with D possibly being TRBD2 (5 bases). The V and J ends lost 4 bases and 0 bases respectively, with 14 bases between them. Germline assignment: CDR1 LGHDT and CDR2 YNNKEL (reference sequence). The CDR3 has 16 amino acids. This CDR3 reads CASSRRSTVSTDTQYF. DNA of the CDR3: TGTGCCAGCAGCCGGAGGTCCACCGTAAGCACAGATACGCAGTATTTT.

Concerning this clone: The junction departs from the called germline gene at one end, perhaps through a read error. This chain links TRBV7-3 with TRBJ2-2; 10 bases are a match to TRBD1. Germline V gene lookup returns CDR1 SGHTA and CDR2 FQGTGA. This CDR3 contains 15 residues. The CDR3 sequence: CASSLGQGNAGELFF. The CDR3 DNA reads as TGTGCCAGCAGCTTGGGACAGGGGAACGCCGGGGAGCTGTTTTTT.

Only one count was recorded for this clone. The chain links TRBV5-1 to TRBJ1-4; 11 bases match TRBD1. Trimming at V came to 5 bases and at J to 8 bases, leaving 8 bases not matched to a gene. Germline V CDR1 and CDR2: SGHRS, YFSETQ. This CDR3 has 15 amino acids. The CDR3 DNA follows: TGCGCCAGCAGAAGCGAAGGACAGGGGGCAGAAAAACTGTTTTTT. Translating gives CASRSEGQGAEKLFF.

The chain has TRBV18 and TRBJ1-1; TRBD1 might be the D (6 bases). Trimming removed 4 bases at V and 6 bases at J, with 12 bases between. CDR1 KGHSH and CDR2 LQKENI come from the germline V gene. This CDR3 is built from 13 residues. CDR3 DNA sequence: TGTGCCAGCTCACGCGAAGGGGGGGCTGAAGCTTTCTTT. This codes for CASSREGGAEAFF.

The CDR3 DNA is TGCGCCAGCAGCTTGGGCCCGGGGGGCACTGGAAACACCATATATTTT. Translation gives CASSLGPGGTGNTIYF. The chain recombines TRBV4-1 with TRBJ1-3; D perhaps matches TRBD1 (6 bases). The CDR3 spans 16 residues. CDR1 is MGHRA and CDR2 is YSYEKL in the germline V gene. V lost 5 bases, J lost 2 bases, and 16 bases lay in between.

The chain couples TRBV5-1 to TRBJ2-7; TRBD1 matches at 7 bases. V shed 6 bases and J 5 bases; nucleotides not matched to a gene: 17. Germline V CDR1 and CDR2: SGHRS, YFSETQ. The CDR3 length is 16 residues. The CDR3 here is CASTALSPGQSDEQYF. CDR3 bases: TGCGCCAGCACCGCCCTGTCTCCGGGACAGTCGGACGAGCAGTACTTC.

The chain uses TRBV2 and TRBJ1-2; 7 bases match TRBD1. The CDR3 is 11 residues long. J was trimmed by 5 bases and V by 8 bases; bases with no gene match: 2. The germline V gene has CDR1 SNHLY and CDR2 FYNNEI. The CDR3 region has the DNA TGTGCCAGCGGGGACAGATATGGCTACACCTTC. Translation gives CASGDRYGYTF. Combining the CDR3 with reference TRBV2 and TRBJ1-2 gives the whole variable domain EPEVTQTPSHQVTQMGQEVILRCVPISNHLYFYWYRQILGQKVEFLVSFYNNEISEKSEIFDDQFSVERPDGSNFTLKIRSTKLEDSAMYFCASGDRYGYTFGSGTRLTVV.

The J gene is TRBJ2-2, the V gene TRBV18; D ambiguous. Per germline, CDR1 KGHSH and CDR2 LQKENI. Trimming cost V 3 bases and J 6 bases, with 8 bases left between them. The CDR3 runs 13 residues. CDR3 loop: CASSPSVPGELFF. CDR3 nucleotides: TGTGCCAGCTCACCTTCGGTCCCCGGGGAGCTGTTTTTT.

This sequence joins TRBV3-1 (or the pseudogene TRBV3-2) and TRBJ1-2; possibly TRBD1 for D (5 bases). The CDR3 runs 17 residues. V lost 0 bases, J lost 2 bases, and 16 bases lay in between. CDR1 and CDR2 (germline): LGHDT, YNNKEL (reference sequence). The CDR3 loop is CASSQDGRGGINYGYTF. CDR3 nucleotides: TGTGCCAGCAGCCAAGATGGCCGGGGGGGGATAAACTATGGCTACACCTTC.